One sample yielded the 30 T cell receptor beta chains listed below, sequenced in a study of blood T cell repertoires in COVID-19. Sequencing used immunoSEQ multiplex PCR; TCRdb keeps in-frame clones, though not all of them. The sample lists fewer than 40,000 clones, almost 90% occurring once. What was sequenced was peripheral blood. These receptor sequences come from a woman aged 70-85 years with active COVID-19.

The chain recombines TRBV6-2 or TRBV6-3 with TRBJ1-2; D is undetermined. The V gene's germline CDR1 is MNHEY and CDR2 SVGEGT. The CDR3 runs to 11 residues. Trimming cost V 6 bases and J 4 bases, with 6 bases left between them. The CDR3 DNA sequence: TGTGCCAGCAGCCCCTTCTATGGCTACACCTTC. It specifies CASSPFYGYTF.

This sequence joins TRBV7-3 and TRBJ2-7; the D gene is possibly TRBD1 (6 bases). V was trimmed by 5 bases and J by 6 bases, leaving 17 bases between them. CDR1 is SGHTA and CDR2 is FQGTGA in the germline V gene. The CDR3 is made up of 14 amino acids. The CDR3 spells CASSPNTGLSEQYF. CDR3 nucleotides: TGTGCCAGCAGCCCTAACACAGGGTTGAGCGAGCAGTACTTC.

CDR3 in DNA: TGTGCCAGCAGCTTAGTACGGCGGAATCCAGATACGCAGTATTTT. Amino acid sequence: CASSLVRRNPDTQYF. The chain joins TRBV11-2 to TRBJ2-3, with unresolved D. The CDR3 runs to 15 residues. V was pared by 1 base and J by 4 bases, with 12 bases between. Germline-derived CDR1 and CDR2 are SGHAT and FQNNGV.

The V gene is TRBV11-3, the J gene TRBJ2-1; 13 bases align to TRBD2. The CDR3 has 15 residues. Germline values: CDR1 SGHNT, CDR2 YENEEA. The trim removed 3 bases at V and 7 bases at J, leaving 3 bases unmatched. The CDR3 sequence: CASSFTSGGVNEQFF. The CDR3 DNA reads TGTGCCAGCAGCTTTACTAGCGGGGGGGTAAATGAGCAGTTCTTC.

V is TRBV29-1 and J is TRBJ2-3, with 9 bases identical to TRBD2. Germline trimming cut 2 bases from V and 4 bases from J; bases unmatched to any gene: 7. Germline values: CDR1 SQVTM, CDR2 ANQGSEA. The CDR3 runs to 15 residues. The CDR3 DNA is TGCAGCGTTGAACTCGCGGGGGGGCGGGCAGATACGCAGTATTTT. It is translated as CSVELAGGRADTQYF.

The rearrangement links TRBV5-1 to TRBJ1-6; 7 positions agree with TRBD1. This CDR3 region has 17 residues. The V segment lost 7 bases and the J segment 7 bases; nucleotides outside the gene matches: 17. Germline CDR1 and CDR2: SGHRS and YFSETQ. DNA of the CDR3: TGCGCCAGCCGCCTTGGGGGGTCAGGGGGAGTAAATTCACCCCTCCACTTT. Translating it yields CASRLGGSGGVNSPLHF.

Here the CDR3 DNA reads TGTGCCAGCAGCTTAGACTTGGGACTTTCGAGGCTAACCTTC. It specifies CASSLDLGLSRLTF. This sequence joins TRBV7-2 and TRBJ1-2; tentatively, D is TRBD1 (5 bases). Germline V gene lookup returns CDR1 SGHTA and CDR2 FQGNSA. This CDR3 is 14 amino acids long. Trimming cost V 1 base and J 14 bases, with 20 bases left between them. Looking up the rest from reference TRBV7-2 and TRBJ1-2 gives the full variable domain: GAGVSQSPSNKVTEKGKDVELRCDPISGHTALYWYRQSLGQGLEFLIYFQGNSAPDKSGLPSDRFSAERTGGSVSTLTIQRTQQEDSAVYLCASSLDLGLSRLTFGSGTRLTVV.

This rearrangement joins TRBV6-5 to TRBJ2-7, with TRBD1 identical over 9 bases. This CDR3 comprises 11 residues. V was pared by 6 bases and J by 11 bases, with 5 bases of the junction left unmatched. Germline CDR1 and CDR2: MNHEY and SVGAGI. Here the CDR3 reads CASSRRDREYF. The DNA for the CDR3 is TGTGCCAGCAGCCGCCGGGACAGGGAGTACTTC.

The rearrangement joins TRBV6-1 to TRBJ1-4, with TRBD1 identical over 9 bases. This CDR3 is 16 amino acids long. Germline CDR1 reads MNHNS; CDR2 reads SASEGT. V gave up 3 bases and J gave up 8 bases; unmatched junction bases: 10. The CDR3: CASSDPGQGDGEKLFF. The CDR3 nucleotides read TGTGCCAGCAGTGACCCGGGACAGGGAGATGGCGAAAAACTGTTTTTT.

CDR3 DNA sequence: TGTGCCAGTAGTCCAGGACAGGGGGCCGGCGAGCAGTACTTC. Residues: CASSPGQGAGEQYF. The rearrangement links TRBV19 to TRBJ2-7; 11 bases agree with TRBD1. Trimming removed 5 bases from V and 6 bases from J; junction bases left unmatched: 6. Germline V CDR1 and CDR2: LNHDA, SQIVND (reference sequence). This CDR3 contains 14 residues.

The chain employs TRBV5-4 and TRBJ1-1; D is possibly TRBD1 (5 bases). V was pared by 5 bases and J by 4 bases, with 18 bases between. CDR3 length equals 15 residues. Germline V CDR1 and CDR2: SGHNT, YYREEE (reference sequence). This CDR3 reads CASSTFGGRFTEAFF. Here the CDR3 DNA reads TGTGCCAGCAGTACTTTTGGGGGGAGATTCACTGAAGCTTTCTTT.

The genes are TRBV11-3 and TRBJ2-1; D might be TRBD2 (5 bases). Trimming shortened V by 1 base and J by 10 bases, and 8 bases separated the two germline ends. The CDR3 runs 12 residues. Germline CDR1 SGHNT, CDR2 YENEEA. The CDR3 sequence is CASSLGPSEQFF. CDR3 bases: TGTGCCAGCAGCTTAGGTCCTAGCGAGCAGTTCTTC. Full variable domain (rest looked up from reference TRBV11-3 and TRBJ2-1): EAGVVQSPRYKIIEKKQPVAFWCNPISGHNTLYWYLQNLGQGPELLIRYENEEAVDDSQLPKDRFSAERLKGVDSTLKIQPAELGDSAVYLCASSLGPSEQFFGPGTRLTVL.

The chain links TRBV19 to TRBJ2-2, with D uncertain. CDR3 length equals 15 residues. V gave up 1 base and J gave up 1 base, with 7 bases separating them. Germline V gene sequence: CDR1 LNHDA, CDR2 SQIVND (reference sequence). The CDR3 nucleotides read TGTGCCAGTAGTATAGCGGGTTGGAACACCGGGGAGCTGTTTTTT. Amino acid sequence: CASSIAGWNTGELFF.

CDR3 protein: CASSFTGQGVTEAFF. The CDR3 DNA reads as TGTGCCAGCAGTTTCACGGGACAAGGAGTCACTGAAGCTTTCTTT. This sequence joins TRBV6-5 and TRBJ1-1, with TRBD1 as a possible D gene (6 bases). This CDR3 is built from 15 residues. Trimming stripped 4 bases from V and 4 bases from J, with 16 bases between. CDR1 is MNHEY, CDR2 SVGAGI, per germline.

The V and J genes are TRBV30 and TRBJ2-2; a possible D gene is TRBD1 (5 bases). The CDR3 is made up of 14 amino acids. The V end lost 0 bases, the J end lost 7 bases, and 12 bases lay between the germline ends. CDR1 is GTSNPN and CDR2 is SVGIG in the germline V gene (reference sequence). This CDR3 reads CAWSVLARGGELFF. In DNA, the CDR3 is TGTGCCTGGAGTGTACTGGCTAGGGGCGGGGAGCTGTTTTTT. Combining the CDR3 with reference TRBV30 and TRBJ2-2 gives the whole variable domain SQTIHQWPATLVQPVGSPLSLECTVEGTSNPNLYWYRQAAGRGLQLLFYSVGIGQISSEVPQNLSASRPQDRQFILSSKKLLLSDSGFYLCAWSVLARGGELFFGEGSRLTVL.

Only a few counts were recorded for this clone. The chain employs TRBV7-9 and TRBJ1-5; D unresolved. The CDR3 covers 13 residues. V lost 1 base to trimming and J lost 4 bases, with 5 bases between them. Per germline, CDR1 SEHNR and CDR2 FQNEAQ (reference sequence). CDR3 nucleotide sequence: TGTGCCAGCAGCTTAGGTCCGAATCAGCCCCAGCATTTT. This gives the protein CASSLGPNQPQHF.

This rearrangement joins TRBV9 to TRBJ2-7; 9 nucleotides agree with TRBD1. Germline assignment: CDR1 SGDLS and CDR2 YYNGEE. This CDR3 comprises 15 residues. Unmatched junction bases numbered 4, after V lost 0 bases and J lost 3 bases. Written as DNA, the CDR3 is TGTGCCAGCAGCGTAGCTGGGACAGGGCTCTACGAGCAGTACTTC. It translates to CASSVAGTGLYEQYF. Together with reference TRBV9 and TRBJ2-7, the CDR3 gives the full variable domain: DSGVTQTPKHLITATGQRVTLRCSPRSGDLSVYWYQQSLDQGLQFLIQYYNGEERAKGNILERFSAQQFPDLHSELNLSSLELGDSALYFCASSVAGTGLYEQYFGPGTRLTVT.

This clone was observed once. The CDR3: CASSDRTGGVQPQHF. In DNA form, the CDR3 reads TGTGCCAGCAGTGACCGGACAGGGGGAGTGCAGCCCCAGCATTTT. V and J are TRBV6-1 and TRBJ1-5; 10 nucleotides line up with TRBD1. Germline assignment: CDR1 MNHNS and CDR2 SASEGT. The CDR3 loop spans 15 amino acids. Trimming removed 3 bases from V and 7 bases from J; junction bases left unmatched: 6.

This chain links TRBV6-5 with TRBJ1-2, with D possibly TRBD1 on 5 matching bases. This CDR3 has 12 amino acids. Looked up from germline, CDR1 is MNHEY and CDR2 is SVGAGI. The germline V and J ends were trimmed by 2 bases and 5 bases, with 6 bases remaining between them. The CDR3 is CASSYKGYGYTF. CDR3 in DNA: TGTGCCAGCAGTTACAAGGGGTATGGCTACACCTTC.

The CDR3 here is CASSFLIPNTGELFF. The CDR3 DNA reads TGTGCCAGCAGTTTTCTTATTCCTAACACCGGGGAGCTGTTTTTT. This chain uses TRBV6-5 with TRBJ2-2, with D uncertain. The CDR3 is 15 residues long. Trimming removed 4 bases from V and 2 bases from J, with 11 bases in between. CDR1 is MNHEY, CDR2 SVGAGI, per germline.

V gene TRBV25-1 combines with J gene TRBJ1-1; no firm D call. Germline CDR1 is MGHDK and CDR2 is SYGVNS. The CDR3 sequence is 13 residues long. Trimming left V 3 bases short and J 0 bases short, with 5 bases between. The CDR3 region is CASSDSVNTEAFF. CDR3 coding DNA: TGTGCCAGCAGTGATTCAGTGAACACTGAAGCTTTCTTT.

The chain uses TRBV11-3 and TRBJ2-3; 10 nucleotides agree with TRBD1. V gave up 6 bases and J gave up 8 bases; unmatched junction bases: 8. Germline CDR1 is SGHNT and CDR2 is YENEEA. The CDR3 contains 14 residues. The CDR3 protein is CASSWTGGSGTQYF. CDR3 DNA sequence: TGTGCCAGCAGTTGGACAGGGGGGTCGGGTACGCAGTATTTT.

This chain joins TRBV7-8 and TRBJ2-7; 7 nucleotides align to TRBD2. J lost 5 bases, V lost 6 bases, and 10 bases had no gene match. The CDR3 is 14 amino acids. Germline CDR1 SGHVS, CDR2 FQNEAQ. Written as DNA, the CDR3 is TGTGCCAGCAGATCGGGGGGTCCGAACCACGAGCAGTACTTC. Translated, it gives CASRSGGPNHEQYF.

Of note for this clone: The germline gene is not matched at one end of the junction; a read error may be the cause. The chain has TRBV7-7 and TRBJ2-5; unclear D gene. The CDR3 consists of 13 residues. Germline V gene sequence: CDR1 SSHAT, CDR2 FNYEAQ (reference sequence). DNA for the CDR3: TGTGCTAGCAGCCAAGTGAGCCAAGAGACCCAGTACTTC. Encoded protein: CASSQVSQETQYF.

This chain connects TRBV3-1 (or the pseudogene TRBV3-2) to TRBJ2-6; 9 nucleotides line up with TRBD2. Germline V gene data show CDR1 as LGHDT and CDR2 as YNNKEL (reference sequence). CDR3 length: 19 amino acids. The J segment lost 10 bases and the V segment lost 4 bases, leaving 20 bases of the junction unmatched. The DNA for the CDR3 is TGTGCCAGCAGCCGCCTCCAACTAGCGGGTCCCTATCCTCTAAACGTCCTGACTTTC. Its protein product is CASSRLQLAGPYPLNVLTF.

The chain uses TRBV7-9 and TRBJ2-3; 7 nucleotides match TRBD2. V lost 5 bases to trimming and J lost 2 bases; unmatched junction nucleotides: 7. Per germline, CDR1 SEHNR and CDR2 FQNEAQ (reference sequence). This CDR3 has 15 amino acids. This CDR3 is CASSAPGLYTDTQYF. CDR3 nucleotides: TGTGCCAGCAGCGCCCCGGGACTATACACAGATACGCAGTATTTT.

This clone has just one count. The chain carries TRBV19 and TRBJ2-7; 10 bases fit TRBD1. This CDR3 is built from 15 residues. Germline loops: CDR1 LNHDA, CDR2 SQIVND (reference sequence). The junction had 5 bases not matched to a gene; V was cut back by 2 bases and J by 4 bases. CDR3 protein: CASSISSGQGYEQYF. As DNA, the CDR3 is TGTGCCAGTAGTATATCCTCGGGACAGGGGTACGAGCAGTACTTC.

The J gene is TRBJ2-3, the V gene TRBV11-3; TRBD2 matches 9 bases. J lost 2 bases, V lost 4 bases, and 10 bases had no gene match. This CDR3 has 17 amino acids. The germline V gene encodes CDR1 SGHNT and CDR2 YENEEA. The CDR3 nucleotides read TGTGCCAGCAGCTGGCGAGGTAGCGGGGGACCCACAGATACGCAGTATTTT. It specifies CASSWRGSGGPTDTQYF.

The chain uses TRBV7-2 and TRBJ2-7, with D hard to call. CDR1 SGHTA and CDR2 FQGNSA come from the germline V gene. The CDR3 has 14 amino acids. The V gene lost 4 bases and the J gene lost 0 bases, with 10 bases spanning the gap. In DNA, the CDR3 is TGTGCCAGCAGCTACGAATCGGTCTCCTACGAGCAGTACTTC. It yields the protein CASSYESVSYEQYF. Combining the CDR3 with reference TRBV7-2 and TRBJ2-7 gives the whole variable domain GAGVSQSPSNKVTEKGKDVELRCDPISGHTALYWYRQSLGQGLEFLIYFQGNSAPDKSGLPSDRFSAERTGGSVSTLTIQRTQQEDSAVYLCASSYESVSYEQYFGPGTRLTVT.

J is TRBJ2-2 and V is TRBV28, with 10 bases matching TRBD2. In germline, CDR1 is MDHEN, CDR2 SYDVKM. This CDR3 comprises 18 residues. V lost 6 bases, J lost 3 bases, and 13 bases stayed unmatched. The CDR3 is CASSPRAGGHGYTGELFF. The DNA of the CDR3 is TGTGCCAGCAGCCCTAGAGCGGGGGGGCATGGATACACCGGGGAGCTGTTTTTT.